This T cell receptor beta chain was sequenced in a study of T cell responses to AZD1222 COVID-19 vaccine. Study-level points and caveats: Clonal diversity was possibly underestimated; the donors were predominantly white British and more often female. Along spike, vaccine-associated CD4 TCRs were found throughout, with dominance at 160-218 and 743-854. Only a handful of people who got AZD1222 tested seropositive at baseline. Of spike-specific TCRs, nearly half reportedly target regions left unmutated in variants.

This CDR3 comprises 18 residues. Trimming removed 1 base at V and 0 bases at J, with 17 bases between. The germline V gene has CDR1 PRHDT and CDR2 FYEKMQ (reference sequence). Comment on this clone: Antigen specificity is unknown.

The assay was immunoSEQ multiplex PCR, and TCRdb's table has in-frame clones only and misses some. The table lists 150,000 or so clones, roughly 90% of them singletons. The sample here was peripheral blood, taken 28 days after the second AZD1222 dose. This receptor was obtained from an adult who received the AZD1222 COVID-19 vaccine. The rearrangement uses TRBV13 and TRBJ2-3, with D possibly TRBD2 on 5 matching bases. Here the CDR3 reads CASSLVRWSGASTDTQYF. Written as DNA, the CDR3 is TGTGCCAGCAGCTTAGTACGGTGGAGCGGAGCTAGCACAGATACGCAGTATTTT.